This T cell receptor (beta chain) originates from a study of regulatory T cells in long-lasting Graves disease. Study-wide findings and caveats: Persistent disease favored TRBV28, TRBJ1-2 and TRBJ2-5. Analyses excluded thyroid tissue, covering peripheral blood alone. The study found lower TCR diversity in persistent Graves' patients than in newly diagnosed ones.

This clonotype came up a few times. The target antigen is unknown. The CDR3 length is 13 residues. Germline loops: CDR1 MNHNS, CDR2 SASEGT. V gave up 5 bases and J gave up 6 bases; unmatched junction bases: 1. Researchers made TCR beta libraries by using iRepertoire HTBI primers and running Arm-PCR on CDR3 regions. Original analysis: Sample data revealed fewer than 70 TRBV and roughly 13 TRBJ segments. TCRdb re-called the multiplex PCR reads with MiXCR, one entry per CDR3 protein. The V and J calls and clone size are TCRdb's, not the authors'. The sample has roughly 420,000 distinct CDR3 sequences; roughly a sixth are singletons. Regarding time point: newly diagnosed GD, antithyroid drugs for less than 3 months. PBMC RNA served as the TCR library source.

The clonotype comes from a female donor with Graves disease. The source was peripheral blood mononuclear cells (PBMCs), collected at new diagnosis, from a patient treated with antithyroid drugs. The chain combines TRBV6-1 with TRBJ1-4; 9 nucleotides agree with TRBD1. CDR3 protein: CASSRTGDEKLFF. CDR3 DNA sequence: TGTGCCAGCAGTCGGACAGGGGATGAAAAACTGTTTTTT.